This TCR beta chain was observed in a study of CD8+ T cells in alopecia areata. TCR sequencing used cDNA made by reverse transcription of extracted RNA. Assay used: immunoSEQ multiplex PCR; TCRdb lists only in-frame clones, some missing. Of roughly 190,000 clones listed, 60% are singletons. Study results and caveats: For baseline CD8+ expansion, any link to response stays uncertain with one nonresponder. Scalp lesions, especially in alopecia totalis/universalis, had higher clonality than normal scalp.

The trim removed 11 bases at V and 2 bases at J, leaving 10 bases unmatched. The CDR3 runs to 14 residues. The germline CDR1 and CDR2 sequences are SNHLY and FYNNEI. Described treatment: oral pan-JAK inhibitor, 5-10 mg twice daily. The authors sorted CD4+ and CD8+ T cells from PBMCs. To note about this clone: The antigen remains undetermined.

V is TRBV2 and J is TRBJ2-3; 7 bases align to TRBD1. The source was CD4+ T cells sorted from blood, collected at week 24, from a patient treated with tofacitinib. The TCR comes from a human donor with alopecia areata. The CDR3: CAVPGTENTDTQYF. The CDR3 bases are TGTGCCGTTCCCGGGACAGAGAACACAGATACGCAGTATTTT.